The source of this TCR beta chain is a study of T cell responses to AZD1222 COVID-19 vaccine (dated by TCRdb to the early 2020s). Some background on the complete study: TCR sequencing covered 233 trial participants: roughly 200 given two doses of AZD1222 and approximately 26 given two doses of MenACWY control vaccine. Trial participants were enrolled by age into subgroups of 18-55, 56-69 and 70-plus years, and about 150, 27 and 61 TCR-sequenced participants, respectively, were included in these subgroups.

In light of the paper, this sample's time point label describes: about 28 days (+/-7) after the second vaccine dose. The treatment or condition label, as the study defines it: meningococcal conjugate vaccine given as trial control. Vaccinee samples came from UK trials COV001 and COV002, including a single-blind randomized controlled phase 2/3 trial of AZD1222 (ChAdOx1 nCoV-19) in healthy adults. Trial participant PBMC samples were collected at day 0 and day 28 after the second dose for TCRbeta chain sequencing. About this clone: Its binding antigen is unknown. There are no base qualities to consult, and no much larger clone falls within one base.

V is reduced by 1 base and J by 0 bases, leaving a spacing of 8 bases between them. Based on the germline V gene (reference sequence), the CDR1 and CDR2 sequences are SGHNT and YYREEE. Including cysteine and phenylalanine, the CDR3 has 16 amino acids. The DNA shown is the 48-base CDR3, in frame from base 1. General study outcomes and caveats: Conclusions about previously exposed vaccinees are limited because only 5 or 6 AZD1222 recipients were SARS-CoV-2 seropositive at baseline. After two AZD1222 doses, spike-specific TCR breadth and depth were significantly higher than at day 0 and than in MenACWY recipients. In the small 56-69-year group, the increase in depth fell short of significance, most likely because of low power. Epitopes outside the regions mutated in the B.1.351 and B.1.1.7 variants were reportedly recognized by nearly half of the unique spike-specific TCRs. Because no day 14 peak-response samples were available, the repertoires could be characterized only after the peak T cell response. Vaccine-associated CD4 TCRs spanned the whole spike protein, with dominant responses in regions 160-218 and 743-854. Participants were mostly white British and included more females than males, and it was suggested by the authors that clonal diversity may have been underestimated.

The CDR3 regions of human TCRbeta chains were subjected to immunosequencing. Turning to the authors' computational methods: Repertoire TCRs were matched against a reference library of SARS-CoV-2-specific TCRs generated with the MIRA antigen-specificity platform. Breadth was defined as the fraction of unique TCRs that were SARS-CoV-2-associated. Depth was defined as the fraction of total T cells that were SARS-CoV-2-associated. Using the MIRA data, each spike-specific TCR was assigned both to the spike region to which the TCR was reactive and to a CD4 or CD8 class. Log10-transformed breadth and depth values were compared by one-way ANOVA with Sidak's multiple comparisons tests. What TCRdb holds here is the immuneACCESS table cut down to in-frame rearrangements. Part of the clones is not present; checked against another copy, under half of the missing clones reflect an unresolved V gene, and the others are unexplained. For V, J and clone size, that table is used; D and trimming come from the DNA. In this sample the table shows about 75,000 clones, approximately 89% of which occur a single time. Together, the top ten hold more than 8.5% of the sample.

Sequenced material: peripheral blood, taken 28 days after the second dose of the MenACWY control vaccine. The chain couples TRBV5-4 to TRBJ1-6, with no D gene named confidently. The origin of this receptor is an adult who received the MenACWY meningococcal vaccine as a control. CDR3 sequence: CASSLSQVSYNSPLHF. In nucleotide form, the sequence is TGTGCCAGCAGCTTGAGCCAGGTCTCCTATAATTCACCCCTCCACTTT.